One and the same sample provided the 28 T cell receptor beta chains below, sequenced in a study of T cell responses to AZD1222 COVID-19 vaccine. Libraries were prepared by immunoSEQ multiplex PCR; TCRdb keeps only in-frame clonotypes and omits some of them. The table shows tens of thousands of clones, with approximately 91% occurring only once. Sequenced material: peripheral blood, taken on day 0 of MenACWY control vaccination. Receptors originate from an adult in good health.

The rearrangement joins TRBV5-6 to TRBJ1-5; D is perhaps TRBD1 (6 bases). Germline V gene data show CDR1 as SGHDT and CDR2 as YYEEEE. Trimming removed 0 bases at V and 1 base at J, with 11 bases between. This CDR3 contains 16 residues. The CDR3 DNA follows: TGTGCCAGCAGCTTGGAATGGGGGCTCAGCAATCAGCCCCAGCATTTT. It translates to CASSLEWGLSNQPQHF.

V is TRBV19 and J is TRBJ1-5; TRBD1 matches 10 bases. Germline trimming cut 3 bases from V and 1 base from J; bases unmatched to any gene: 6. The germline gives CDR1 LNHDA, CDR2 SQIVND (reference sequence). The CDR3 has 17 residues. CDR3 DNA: TGTGCCAGTAGTATGGGGGGACAGGGGATGAGCAATCAGCCCCAGCATTTT. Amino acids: CASSMGGQGMSNQPQHF. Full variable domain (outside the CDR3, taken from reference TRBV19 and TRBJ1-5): DGGITQSPKYLFRKEGQNVTLSCEQNLNHDAMYWYRQDPGQGLRLIYYSQIVNDFQKGDIAEGYSVSREKKESFPLTVTSAQKNPTAFYLCASSMGGQGMSNQPQHFGDGTRLSIL.

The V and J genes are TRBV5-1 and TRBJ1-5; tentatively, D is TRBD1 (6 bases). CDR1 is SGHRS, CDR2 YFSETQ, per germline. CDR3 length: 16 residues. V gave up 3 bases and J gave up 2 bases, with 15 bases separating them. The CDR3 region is CASSSRAHRGNQPQHF. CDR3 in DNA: TGCGCCAGCAGCTCCAGGGCCCACAGGGGCAATCAGCCCCAGCATTTT.

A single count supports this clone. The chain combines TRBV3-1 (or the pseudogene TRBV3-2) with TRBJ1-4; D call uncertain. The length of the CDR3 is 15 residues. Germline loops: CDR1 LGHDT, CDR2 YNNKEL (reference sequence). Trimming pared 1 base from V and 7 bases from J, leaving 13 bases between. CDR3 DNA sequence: TGTGCCAGCAGCCAAGTAGCCGGATTAGGTGAAAAACTGTTTTTT. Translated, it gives CASSQVAGLGEKLFF.

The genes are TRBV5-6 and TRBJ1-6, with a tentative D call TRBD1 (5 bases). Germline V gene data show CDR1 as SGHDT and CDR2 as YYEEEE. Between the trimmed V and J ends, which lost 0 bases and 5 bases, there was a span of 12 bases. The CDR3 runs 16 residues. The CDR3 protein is CASSLAPGPNNSPLHF. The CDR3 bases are TGTGCCAGCAGCTTGGCCCCGGGACCCAATAATTCACCCCTCCACTTT.

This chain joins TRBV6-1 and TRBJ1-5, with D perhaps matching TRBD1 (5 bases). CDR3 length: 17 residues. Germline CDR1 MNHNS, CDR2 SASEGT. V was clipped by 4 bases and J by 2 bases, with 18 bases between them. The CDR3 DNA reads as TGTGCCAGCAGTGCACAATCCGGGACCCCCGGCAATCAGCCCCAGCATTTT. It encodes CASSAQSGTPGNQPQHF.

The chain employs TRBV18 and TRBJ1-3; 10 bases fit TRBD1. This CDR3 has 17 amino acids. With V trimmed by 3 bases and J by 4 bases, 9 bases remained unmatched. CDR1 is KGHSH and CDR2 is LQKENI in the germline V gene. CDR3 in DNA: TGTGCCAGCTCACCTAACCGACAGGGGGCAGGAGGAAACACCATATATTTT. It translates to CASSPNRQGAGGNTIYF.

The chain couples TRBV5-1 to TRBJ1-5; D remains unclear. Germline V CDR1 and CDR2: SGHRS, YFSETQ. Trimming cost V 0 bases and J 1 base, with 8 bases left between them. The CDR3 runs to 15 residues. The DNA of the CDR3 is TGCGCCAGCAGCTTGGAGGGAGGGAGCAATCAGCCCCAGCATTTT. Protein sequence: CASSLEGGSNQPQHF.

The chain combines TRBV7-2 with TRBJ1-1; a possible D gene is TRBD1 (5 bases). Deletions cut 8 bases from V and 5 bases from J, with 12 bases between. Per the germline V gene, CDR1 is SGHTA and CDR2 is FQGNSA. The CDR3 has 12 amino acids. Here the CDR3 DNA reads TGTGCCAGCTTCGGGGGGTGGACTGAAGCTTTCTTT. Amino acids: CASFGGWTEAFF.

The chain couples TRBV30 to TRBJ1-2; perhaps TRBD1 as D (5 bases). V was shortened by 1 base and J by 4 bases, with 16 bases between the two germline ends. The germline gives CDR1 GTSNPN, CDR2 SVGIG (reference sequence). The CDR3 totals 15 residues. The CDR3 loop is CAWSGQGGGGYGYTF. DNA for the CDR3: TGTGCCTGGAGTGGTCAGGGTGGAGGCGGCTATGGCTACACCTTC.

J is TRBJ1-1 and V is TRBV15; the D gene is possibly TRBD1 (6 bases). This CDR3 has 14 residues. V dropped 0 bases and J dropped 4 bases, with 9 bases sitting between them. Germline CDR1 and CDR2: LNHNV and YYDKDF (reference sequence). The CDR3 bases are TGTGCCACCAGCAGAGATAAAGGGGGCACTGAAGCTTTCTTT. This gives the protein CATSRDKGGTEAFF.

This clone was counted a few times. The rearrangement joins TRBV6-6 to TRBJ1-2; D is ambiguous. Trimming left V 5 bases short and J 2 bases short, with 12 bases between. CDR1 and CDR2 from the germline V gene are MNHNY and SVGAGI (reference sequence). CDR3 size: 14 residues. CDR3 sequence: CASSPSSTNYGYTF. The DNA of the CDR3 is TGTGCCAGCAGTCCCTCGAGCACGAACTATGGCTACACCTTC.

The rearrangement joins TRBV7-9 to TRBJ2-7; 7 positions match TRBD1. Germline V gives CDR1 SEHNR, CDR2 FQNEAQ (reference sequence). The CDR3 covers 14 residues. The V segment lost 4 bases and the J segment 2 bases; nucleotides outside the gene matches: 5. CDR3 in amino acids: CASSSKTGTYEQYF. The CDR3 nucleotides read TGTGCCAGCAGCTCTAAGACAGGGACCTACGAGCAGTACTTC.

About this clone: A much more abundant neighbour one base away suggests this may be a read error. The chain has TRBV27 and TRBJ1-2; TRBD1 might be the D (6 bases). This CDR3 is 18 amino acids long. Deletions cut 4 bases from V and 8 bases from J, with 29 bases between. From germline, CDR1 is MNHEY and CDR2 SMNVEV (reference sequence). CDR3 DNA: TGTGCCAGCAGTTCGCTATCCCAAATCGTGGGGGCCAGGAGCGGCTACACCTTC. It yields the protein CASSSLSQIVGARSGYTF.

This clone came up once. CDR3 in amino acids: CASSLDSMNTEAFF. In DNA, the CDR3 is TGTGCCAGCAGCCTAGACAGTATGAACACTGAAGCTTTCTTT. The V gene is TRBV7-2, the J gene TRBJ1-1; D might be TRBD1 (5 bases). The germline CDR1 and CDR2 sequences are SGHTA and FQGNSA. The V and J ends lost 5 bases and 0 bases respectively, with 10 bases between them. The CDR3 is 14 residues long.

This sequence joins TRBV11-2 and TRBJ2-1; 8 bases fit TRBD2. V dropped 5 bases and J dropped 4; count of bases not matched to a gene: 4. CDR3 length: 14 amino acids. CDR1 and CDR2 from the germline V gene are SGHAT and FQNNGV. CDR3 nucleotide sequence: TGTGCCAGCAGCACCCGGGGGGGGTACAATGAGCAGTTCTTC. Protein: CASSTRGGYNEQFF.

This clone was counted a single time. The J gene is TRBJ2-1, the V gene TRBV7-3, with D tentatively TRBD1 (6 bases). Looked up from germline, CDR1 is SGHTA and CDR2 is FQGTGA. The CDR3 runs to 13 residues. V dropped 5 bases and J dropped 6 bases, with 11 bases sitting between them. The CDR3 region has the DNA TGTGCCAGCAGCAAGGACAGCTTCAATGAGCAGTTCTTC. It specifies CASSKDSFNEQFF.

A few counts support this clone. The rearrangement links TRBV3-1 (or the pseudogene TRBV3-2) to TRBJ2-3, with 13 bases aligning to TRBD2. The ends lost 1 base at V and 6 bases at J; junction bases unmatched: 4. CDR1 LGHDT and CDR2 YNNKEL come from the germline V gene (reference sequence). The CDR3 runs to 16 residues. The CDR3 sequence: CASSQGLAGGWDTQYF. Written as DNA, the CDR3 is TGTGCCAGCAGCCAAGGACTAGCGGGGGGCTGGGATACGCAGTATTTT.

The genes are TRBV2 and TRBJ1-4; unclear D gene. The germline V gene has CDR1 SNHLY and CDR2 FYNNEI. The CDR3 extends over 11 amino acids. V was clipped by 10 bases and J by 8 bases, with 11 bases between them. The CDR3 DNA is TGTGCCACTTCGGTAGAGGAAAAACTGTTTTTT. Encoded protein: CATSVEEKLFF.

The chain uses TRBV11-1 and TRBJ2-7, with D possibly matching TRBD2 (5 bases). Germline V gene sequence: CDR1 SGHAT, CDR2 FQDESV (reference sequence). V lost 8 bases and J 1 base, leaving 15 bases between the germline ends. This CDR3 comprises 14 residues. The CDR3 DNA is TGTGCCAGCGCGATCGGGGTAGGATCCTACGAGCAGTACTTC. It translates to CASAIGVGSYEQYF.

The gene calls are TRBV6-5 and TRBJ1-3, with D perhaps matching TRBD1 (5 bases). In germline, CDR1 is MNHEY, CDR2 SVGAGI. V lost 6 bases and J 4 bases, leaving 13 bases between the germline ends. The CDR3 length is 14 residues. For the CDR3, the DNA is TGTGCCAGCAGGTCCGGGGACGGAGGAAACACCATATATTTT. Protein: CASRSGDGGNTIYF.

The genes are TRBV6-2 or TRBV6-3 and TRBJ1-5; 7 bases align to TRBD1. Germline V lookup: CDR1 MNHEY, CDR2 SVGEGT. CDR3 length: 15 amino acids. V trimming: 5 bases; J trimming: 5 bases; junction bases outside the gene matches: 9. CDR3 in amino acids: CASSPGDSDHQPQHF. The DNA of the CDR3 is TGTGCCAGCAGTCCGGGGGACAGCGATCATCAGCCCCAGCATTTT.

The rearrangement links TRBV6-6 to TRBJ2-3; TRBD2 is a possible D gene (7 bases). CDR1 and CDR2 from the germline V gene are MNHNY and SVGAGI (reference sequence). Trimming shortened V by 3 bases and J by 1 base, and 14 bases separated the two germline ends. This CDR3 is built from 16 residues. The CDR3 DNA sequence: TGTGCCAGCAGTTATTTGGGGGGGGGCGGCACAGATACGCAGTATTTT. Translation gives CASSYLGGGGTDTQYF.

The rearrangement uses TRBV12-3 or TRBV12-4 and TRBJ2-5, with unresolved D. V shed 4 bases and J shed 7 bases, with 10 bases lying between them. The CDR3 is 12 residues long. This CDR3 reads CASSSSSGTQYF. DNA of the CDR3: TGTGCCAGCAGTTCATCTTCCGGGACCCAGTACTTC.

In DNA, the CDR3 is TGTGCCAGCAGCCCTAGGACCCTTGGTAATTCACCCCTCCACTTT. Amino acids: CASSPRTLGNSPLHF. The rearrangement joins TRBV7-2 to TRBJ1-6; no clear D gene. Trimming stripped 5 bases from V and 6 bases from J, with 14 bases between. The germline V gene encodes CDR1 SGHTA and CDR2 FQGNSA. There are 15 residues in the CDR3.

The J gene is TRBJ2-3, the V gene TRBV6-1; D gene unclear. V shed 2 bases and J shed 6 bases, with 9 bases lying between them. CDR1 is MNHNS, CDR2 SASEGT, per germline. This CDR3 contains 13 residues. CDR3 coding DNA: TGTGCCAGCAGTGAACGGTGGATGGATACGCAGTATTTT. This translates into CASSERWMDTQYF.

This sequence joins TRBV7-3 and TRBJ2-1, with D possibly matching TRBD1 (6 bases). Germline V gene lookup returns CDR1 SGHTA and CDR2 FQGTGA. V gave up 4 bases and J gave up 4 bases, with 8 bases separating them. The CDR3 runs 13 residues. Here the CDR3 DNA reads TGTGCCAGCAGCTCGGACAGTTACAATGAGCAGTTCTTC. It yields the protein CASSSDSYNEQFF.

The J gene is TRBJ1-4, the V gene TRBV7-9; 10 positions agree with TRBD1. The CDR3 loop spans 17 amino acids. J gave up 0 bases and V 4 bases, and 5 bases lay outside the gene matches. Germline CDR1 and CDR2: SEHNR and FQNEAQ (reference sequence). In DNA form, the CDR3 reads TGTGCCAGCAGCTCAAGGGACAGGGGAGCAACTAATGAAAAACTGTTTTTT. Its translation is CASSSRDRGATNEKLFF.